A single sample gave rise to the 26 T cell receptor beta chains below, sequenced in a study of blood T cell repertoires in COVID-19 (dated by TCRdb to about 2020). The library relied on the immunoSEQ multiplex PCR assay. TCRdb holds this immuneACCESS table with in-frame rearrangements only. Some clones are missing; in checked studies, unresolved V genes explain under half, and the rest has no known cause. Across this sample there are 130,000 or so clones, with over 75% seen only once. The top ten constitute 15% to 20% of the sample. Sequencing was done on a sample of peripheral blood. Receptor source: a man aged 55 to 70 with active or convalescent COVID-19.

In its sample, this clone was seen once. The gene calls are TRBV18 and TRBJ1-5; no clear D. The germline V and J ends were trimmed by 3 bases and 0 bases, with 6 bases remaining between them. This CDR3 contains 14 residues. In germline, CDR1 is KGHSH, CDR2 LQKENI. The DNA for the CDR3 is TGTGCCAGCTCACCTTTAAATAGCAATCAGCCCCAGCATTTT. Translated: CASSPLNSNQPQHF.

The CDR3 DNA reads as TGCGCCAGCAGCCCGGGGACAGGCTCTGGAAACACCATATATTTT. Residues: CASSPGTGSGNTIYF. The rearrangement links TRBV5-1 to TRBJ1-3; 8 bases agree with TRBD1. CDR3 size: 15 residues. V was pared by 4 bases and J by 0 bases, with 3 bases of the junction left unmatched. From germline, CDR1 is SGHRS and CDR2 YFSETQ.

The V gene is TRBV29-1, the J gene TRBJ1-2; D possibly corresponds to TRBD1 (6 bases). CDR3 length: 14 residues. The germline V and J ends were trimmed by 0 bases and 9 bases, with 17 bases remaining between them. The germline CDR1 and CDR2 sequences are SQVTM and ANQGSEA. The CDR3 region is CSVEEGDNARSYTF. CDR3 nucleotide sequence: TGCAGCGTTGAAGAAGGGGACAACGCGAGGAGCTACACCTTC. Using reference TRBV29-1 and TRBJ1-2 for the parts outside the CDR3, the full variable domain is SAVISQKPSRDICQRGTSLTIQCQVDSQVTMMFWYRQQPGQSLTLIATANQGSEATYESGFVIDKFPISRPNLTFSTLTVSNMSPEDSSIYLCSVEEGDNARSYTFGSGTRLTVV.

A few counts support this clone. The CDR3 loop reads CASSPAGGLGQPQHF. The CDR3 bases are TGTGCCAGCAGTCCCGCCGGGGGACTGGGTCAGCCCCAGCATTTT. The genes are TRBV6-5 and TRBJ1-5; maybe TRBD1 (5 bases). V was pared by 5 bases and J by 6 bases, with 17 bases between. Germline values: CDR1 MNHEY, CDR2 SVGAGI. The CDR3 spans 15 residues.

The J gene is TRBJ1-2, the V gene TRBV12-3 or TRBV12-4; 7 nucleotides align to TRBD1. CDR3 length: 13 amino acids. The V gene end was trimmed by 6 bases and the J gene end by 8 bases; junction bases not matched to a gene: 9. The CDR3 here is CASSVEGARGYTF. CDR3 nucleotides: TGTGCCAGCAGCGTCGAGGGGGCGCGGGGCTACACCTTC.

The chain has TRBV15 and TRBJ1-5; no reliable D call. The germline CDR1 and CDR2 sequences are LNHNV and YYDKDF (reference sequence). This CDR3 is built from 16 residues. V was trimmed by 4 bases and J by 4 bases, leaving 17 bases between them. The CDR3 reads CATSTALDWGNQPQHF. CDR3 in DNA: TGTGCCACCAGCACCGCCTTGGACTGGGGAAATCAGCCCCAGCATTTT.

This clone was seen just once. The rearrangement links TRBV5-8 to TRBJ2-6; D perhaps matches TRBD1 (6 bases). The CDR3 has 17 residues. CDR1 and CDR2 from the germline V gene are SGHTS and YDEGEE. V dropped 0 bases and J dropped 4 bases, with 14 bases sitting between them. Here the CDR3 DNA reads TGTGCCAGCAGCTTGGGCAGGGGTCCTCCGGGGGCCAACGTCCTGACTTTC. It encodes CASSLGRGPPGANVLTF.

The V gene is TRBV20-1, the J gene TRBJ1-1; D unresolved. Deletions cut 6 bases from V and 11 bases from J, with 7 bases between. Germline lookup yields CDR1 DFQATT and CDR2 SNEGSKA (reference sequence). The length of the CDR3 is 8 residues. CDR3 region: CSAPGAFF. For the CDR3, the DNA is TGCAGTGCGCCCGGGGCTTTCTTT.

The chain couples TRBV18 to TRBJ2-1; 14 nucleotides line up with TRBD2. Trimming cost V 1 base and J 11 bases; bases outside gene matches: 10. The CDR3 loop spans 17 amino acids. Per the germline V gene, CDR1 is KGHSH and CDR2 is LQKENI. CDR3 in amino acids: CASSPLGLAGGPGKQFF. The CDR3 nucleotides read TGTGCCAGCTCACCACTCGGACTAGCGGGAGGCCCAGGAAAGCAGTTCTTC. The full variable domain, with the rest looked up from reference TRBV18 and TRBJ2-1, is NAGVMQNPRHLVRRRGQEARLRCSPMKGHSHVYWYRQLPEEGLKFMVYLQKENIIDESGMPKERFSAEFPKEGPSILRIQQVVRGDSAAYFCASSPLGLAGGPGKQFFGPGTRLTVL.

J is TRBJ1-2 and V is TRBV5-4, with 8 bases fitting TRBD1. Per germline, CDR1 SGHNT and CDR2 YYREEE (reference sequence). The CDR3 has 16 residues. J lost 4 bases, V lost 1 base, and 9 bases had no gene match. CDR3 loop: CASSLPRDRSIYGYTF. The CDR3 nucleotides read TGTGCCAGCAGCTTGCCAAGGGACAGGTCTATCTATGGCTACACCTTC.

V is TRBV27 and J is TRBJ2-6; possibly TRBD2 for D (5 bases). CDR3 length: 14 residues. V was pared by 7 bases and J by 1 base, with 8 bases between. Germline-derived CDR1 and CDR2 are MNHEY and SMNVEV (reference sequence). CDR3 nucleotide sequence: TGTGCCAGCACGACTAATTCTGGGGCCAACGTCCTGACTTTC. Protein sequence: CASTTNSGANVLTF.

The chain uses TRBV28 and TRBJ1-4; a weak D match, TRBD1 (5 bases). The germline CDR1 and CDR2 sequences are MDHEN and SYDVKM. The CDR3 contains 17 residues. Trimming shortened V by 6 bases and J by 1 base, and 18 bases separated the two germline ends. The chain's CDR3 is CASRVVAGRETNEKLFF. For the CDR3, the DNA is TGTGCCAGCAGGGTCGTGGCGGGGCGGGAAACTAATGAAAAACTGTTTTTT.

The rearrangement joins TRBV4-3 to TRBJ2-1, with 13 bases fitting TRBD2. Germline V CDR1 and CDR2: LGHNA, YSLEER. The ends lost 4 bases at V and 7 bases at J; junction bases unmatched: 13. The CDR3 has 18 amino acids. The CDR3, as DNA: TGCGCCAGCAGCCCTGGACTAGCGGGAGACATAGTAGGAAATGAGCAGTTCTTC. This codes for CASSPGLAGDIVGNEQFF.

The chain recombines TRBV18 with TRBJ1-4; D not resolved. V was shortened by 8 bases and J by 5 bases, with 15 bases between the two germline ends. This CDR3 spans 14 amino acids. Germline loops: CDR1 KGHSH, CDR2 LQKENI. The CDR3 here is CASQERDPNEKLFF. The DNA for the CDR3 is TGTGCCAGCCAGGAACGCGACCCGAATGAAAAACTGTTTTTT. Supplemented by reference TRBV18 and TRBJ1-4, the full variable domain reads NAGVMQNPRHLVRRRGQEARLRCSPMKGHSHVYWYRQLPEEGLKFMVYLQKENIIDESGMPKERFSAEFPKEGPSILRIQQVVRGDSAAYFCASQERDPNEKLFFGSGTQLSVL.

The V gene is TRBV7-7, the J gene TRBJ2-2; 8 bases line up with TRBD1. The CDR3 length is 14 residues. Germline V lookup: CDR1 SSHAT, CDR2 FNYEAQ (reference sequence). Trimming cost V 3 bases and J 7 bases; bases outside gene matches: 4. The CDR3 bases are TGTGCCAGCAGCTTGGGACAGGACATCGGGGAGCTGTTTTTT. This codes for CASSLGQDIGELFF. Full variable domain (outside the CDR3, taken from reference TRBV7-7 and TRBJ2-2): GAGVSQSPRYKVTKRGQDVTLRCDPISSHATLYWYQQALGQGPEFLTYFNYEAQPDKSGLPSDRFSAERPEGSISTLTIQRTEQRDSAMYRCASSLGQDIGELFFGEGSRLTVL.

This clone is deemed large. The J gene is TRBJ1-2, the V gene TRBV7-2; 8 bases line up with TRBD1. CDR3 size: 16 residues. The ends lost 5 bases at V and 6 bases at J; junction bases unmatched: 14. Germline V gene sequence: CDR1 SGHTA, CDR2 FQGNSA. CDR3 sequence: CASSHGQGGYLDGYTF. The CDR3 DNA follows: TGTGCCAGCAGCCACGGACAGGGAGGGTATTTGGATGGCTACACCTTC.

The chain couples TRBV3-1 (or the pseudogene TRBV3-2) to TRBJ2-4; 8 positions agree with TRBD1. The CDR3 length is 14 residues. J gave up 8 bases and V 4 bases, and 7 bases lay outside the gene matches. From germline, CDR1 is LGHDT and CDR2 YNNKEL (reference sequence). In nucleotides, the CDR3 is TGTGCCAGCAGCCTCAGGGGGCATCGGGACATTCAGTACTTC. Protein: CASSLRGHRDIQYF.

The J gene is TRBJ2-1, the V gene TRBV5-1; D is ambiguous. V lost 4 bases to trimming and J lost 5 bases, with 4 bases between them. Looked up from germline, CDR1 is SGHRS and CDR2 is YFSETQ. The CDR3 is 11 residues long. CDR3: CASSQNNEQFF. CDR3 coding DNA: TGCGCCAGCAGCCAGAACAATGAGCAGTTCTTC.

This rearrangement joins TRBV18 to TRBJ2-2; possibly TRBD1 for D (6 bases). The germline V gene has CDR1 KGHSH and CDR2 LQKENI. The CDR3 spans 16 residues. The ends were cut back, 1 base at V and 6 bases at J, with 15 bases in the middle. The CDR3 DNA follows: TGTGCCAGCTCACCACGTACAGGGTCTGAGTCCGGGGAGCTGTTTTTT. Translated, it gives CASSPRTGSESGELFF.

A few counts support this clone. The chain recombines TRBV28 with TRBJ1-2; 10 nucleotides agree with TRBD1. Trimming cost V 3 bases and J 3 bases; bases outside gene matches: 4. CDR3 length equals 15 residues. Germline V gene data show CDR1 as MDHEN and CDR2 as SYDVKM. The CDR3 reads CASSFGDRGHYGYTF. The DNA of the CDR3 is TGTGCCAGCAGTTTCGGCGACAGGGGGCACTATGGCTACACCTTC.

The chain joins TRBV7-3 to TRBJ2-5; 7 bases align to TRBD2. V dropped 4 bases and J dropped 9; count of bases not matched to a gene: 14. CDR1 is SGHTA, CDR2 FQGTGA, per germline. The CDR3 has 15 residues. Here the CDR3 DNA reads TGTGCCAGCAGCTCAGAAGCTAGCGGACCCTGGGCCCAGTACTTC. Translated, it gives CASSSEASGPWAQYF. Combining the CDR3 with reference TRBV7-3 and TRBJ2-5 gives the whole variable domain GAGVSQTPSNKVTEKGKYVELRCDPISGHTALYWYRQSLGQGPEFLIYFQGTGAADDSGLPNDRFFAVRPEGSVSTLKIQRTERGDSAVYLCASSSEASGPWAQYFGPGTRLLVL.

This chain joins TRBV29-1 and TRBJ1-2, with D possibly TRBD1 on 5 matching bases. This CDR3 has 13 residues. V lost 8 bases, J lost 4 bases, and 17 bases lay in between. The germline V gene has CDR1 SQVTM and CDR2 ANQGSEA. CDR3: CSIMGGDGYGYTF. The CDR3 nucleotides read TGCAGCATTATGGGGGGGGACGGCTATGGCTACACCTTC.

In its sample, this clone was seen a few times. The J gene is TRBJ1-2, the V gene TRBV27; D call uncertain. Germline V gene data show CDR1 as MNHEY and CDR2 as SMNVEV (reference sequence). The CDR3 runs 13 residues. V lost 7 bases to trimming and J lost 2 bases, with 11 bases between them. For the CDR3, the DNA is TGTGCCAGCACCCCGGGTCCGAACTATGGCTACACCTTC. Translating gives CASTPGPNYGYTF.

The J gene is TRBJ1-1, the V gene TRBV6-2 or TRBV6-3; the D is unclear. The CDR3 extends over 13 amino acids. Between the trimmed V and J ends, which lost 1 base and 3 bases, there was a span of 6 bases. Per germline, CDR1 MNHEY and CDR2 SVGEGT. Here the CDR3 reads CASSYYGDTEAFF. The CDR3 nucleotides read TGTGCCAGCAGTTACTACGGAGACACTGAAGCTTTCTTT.

The chain combines TRBV3-1 (or the pseudogene TRBV3-2) with TRBJ2-7; D not certain. V lost 1 base and J lost 5, with 12 bases in between. Per the germline V gene, CDR1 is LGHDT and CDR2 is YNNKEL (reference sequence). The CDR3 sequence is 14 residues long. CDR3 in DNA: TGTGCCAGCAGCCAAGTACCCGGTTACCACGAGCAGTACTTC. Protein: CASSQVPGYHEQYF.

The gene calls are TRBV12-3 or TRBV12-4 and TRBJ2-7, with D unclear. The CDR3 runs to 13 residues. Trimming took off 6 bases at V and 3 bases at J, with 12 bases between the two ends. The CDR3 here is CASSSLASYEQYF. For the CDR3, the DNA is TGTGCCAGCAGCTCCCTCGCGAGCTACGAGCAGTACTTC.